The clone carrying this TCR beta chain occurred a few times. Its antigen remains unidentified. Germline V CDR1 and CDR2: MDHEN, SYDVKM. V shed 6 bases, J shed 6 bases, and the junction held 14 bases outside the gene matches. This CDR3 has 15 residues. The entry originates in a study of regulatory T cells in long-lasting Graves disease. With iRepertoire HTBI primers and Arm-PCR of CDR3 regions, TCR beta libraries were built. Each CDR3 protein gets one entry after TCRdb re-called the multiplex PCR reads with MiXCR. There are hundreds of thousands of distinct CDR3 sequences in the sample; around 17% occur only once, and around a sixth lies in the top ten. Stated time point: newly diagnosed GD, antithyroid drugs for less than 3 months. PBMCs provided the RNA from which the TCR library was made. Study outcomes and limitations: Favored usage of TRBV28, TRBJ1-2 and TRBJ2-5 was recorded in persistent disease.

The sample also formed part of further work on T cells in Graves' hyperthyroidism and ophthalmopathy. That paper states: Primed by the HTBI set, a first-round RT-PCR was run on the TCR CDR3.

The source material was peripheral blood mononuclear cells (PBMCs), sampled at new diagnosis, from a patient treated with antithyroid drugs. This TCR derives from a woman under 40 with Graves disease. The chain combines TRBV28 with TRBJ2-7, with 7 bases that match TRBD2. CDR3: CASSQGLEGGREQYF. DNA of the CDR3: TGTGCCAGCAGCCAAGGGCTTGAGGGAGGGCGCGAGCAGTACTTC.